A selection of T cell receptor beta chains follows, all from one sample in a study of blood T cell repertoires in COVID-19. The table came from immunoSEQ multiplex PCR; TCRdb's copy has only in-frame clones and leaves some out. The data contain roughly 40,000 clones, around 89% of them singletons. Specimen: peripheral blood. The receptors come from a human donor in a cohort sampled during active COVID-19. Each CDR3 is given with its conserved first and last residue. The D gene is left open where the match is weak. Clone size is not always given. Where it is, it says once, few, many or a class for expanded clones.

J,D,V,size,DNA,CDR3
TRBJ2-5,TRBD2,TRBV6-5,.,TGTGCCAGCAGTAGAGAGAGCGGGGTCGGAGAGACCCAGTACTTC,CASSRESGVGETQYF
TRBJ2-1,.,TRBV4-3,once,TGCGCCAGCAGCCAAGACGCCGGGACTTCCCCACGAGGGCAGTTCTTC,CASSQDAGTSPRGQFF
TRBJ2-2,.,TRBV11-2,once,TGTGCCAGCAGCTTACATTGGGAGCTGTTTTTT,CASSLHWELFF
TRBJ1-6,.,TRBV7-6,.,TGTGCCAGCAGCTTTTCCCCGGGACAAAATTCACCCCTCCACTTT,CASSFSPGQNSPLHF
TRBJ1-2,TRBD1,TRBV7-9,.,TGTGCCAGCAGGACGACAGGGAACTATGGCTACACCTTC,CASRTTGNYGYTF
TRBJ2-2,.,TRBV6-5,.,TGTGCCAGCAGTTACGGGGGGTCATTGACCGGGGAGCTGTTTTTT,CASSYGGSLTGELFF
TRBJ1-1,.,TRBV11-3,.,TGTGCCAGCAGCTTAGGAGTCAACACTGAAGCTTTCTTT,CASSLGVNTEAFF
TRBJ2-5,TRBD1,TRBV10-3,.,TGTGCCATCCAAGGGACAGCTCAAGAGACCCAGTACTTC,CAIQGTAQETQYF
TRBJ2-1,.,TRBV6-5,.,TGTGCCAGCCCGGCGGGGCCGAGAGAGCAGTTCTTC,CASPAGPREQFF
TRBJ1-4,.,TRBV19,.,TGTGCCAGTAGTATAGTGGCCCATTTTACCGAAAAACTGTTTTTT,CASSIVAHFTEKLFF
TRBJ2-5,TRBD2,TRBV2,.,TGTGCCAGCGGGGGGCAAGCGGGAGGGCTGGGAGAGACCCAGTACTTC,CASGGQAGGLGETQYF
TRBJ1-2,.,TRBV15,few,TGTGCCACCCGGAGGCCGTTAGCTAACTATGGCTACACCTTC,CATRRPLANYGYTF
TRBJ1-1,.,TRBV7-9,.,TGTGCCAGCAGCTCTTCTCACACTGAAGCTTTCTTT,CASSSSHTEAFF
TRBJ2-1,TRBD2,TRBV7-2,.,TGTGCCAGCAGCTTAGATAGCGGGGGGGCCTACAATGAGCAGTTCTTC,CASSLDSGGAYNEQFF
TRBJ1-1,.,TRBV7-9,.,TGTGCCAGCAGCTTAGAAGGGGACACTGAAGCTTTCTTT,CASSLEGDTEAFF
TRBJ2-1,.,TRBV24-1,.,TGTGCCACCAGTGATTCGCGGACTTATGGCGATGAGCAGTTCTTC,CATSDSRTYGDEQFF
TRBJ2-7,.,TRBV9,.,TGTGCCAGCAGCTACTCAGGGTTGGGCTACGAGCAGTACTTC,CASSYSGLGYEQYF
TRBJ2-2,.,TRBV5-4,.,TGTGCCAGCAGCCAAGGGGGGGTGGCCGGGGAGCTGTTTTTT,CASSQGGVAGELFF
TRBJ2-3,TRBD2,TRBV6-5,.,TGTGCCAGCCTGCGGCTAGCGGGAGGCACGCAGTATTTT,CASLRLAGGTQYF
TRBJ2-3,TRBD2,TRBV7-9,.,TGTGCCAGCAGCTTAGTTTATGTTAGCGGGAGGGGCGATACGCAGTATTTT,CASSLVYVSGRGDTQYF
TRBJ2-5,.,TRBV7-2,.,TGTGCCAGCAGCTTAGGGCGGTCCCCCCAAGAGACCCAGTACTTC,CASSLGRSPQETQYF
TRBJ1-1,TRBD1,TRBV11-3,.,TGTGCCAGCAGCCTCCAAGGACAGGGCGGCACTGAAGCTTTCTTT,CASSLQGQGGTEAFF
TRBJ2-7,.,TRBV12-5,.,TGTGCTAGTGCCTGGAGGGGGGGCTCCTACGAGCAGTACTTC,CASAWRGGSYEQYF
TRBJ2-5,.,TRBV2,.,TGTGCCAGCATGCTCAGGGAAGTGGCCCAGTACTTC,CASMLREVAQYF
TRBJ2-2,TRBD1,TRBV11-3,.,TGTGCCAGCAGCTTATTGGGGACAGCCCTTACCGGGGAGCTGTTTTTT,CASSLLGTALTGELFF
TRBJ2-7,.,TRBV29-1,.,TGCAGCGTTAAAGACAGGCGGGCCTACGAGCAGTACTTC,CSVKDRRAYEQYF
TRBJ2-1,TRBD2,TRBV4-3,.,TGCGCCAGCAGCAGAAGCGGGGGGGGTATGAATGAGCAGTTCTTC,CASSRSGGGMNEQFF
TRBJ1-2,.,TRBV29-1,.,TGCAGCACTCTCGTGGGGGGGGCGAATGGCTACACCTTC,CSTLVGGANGYTF
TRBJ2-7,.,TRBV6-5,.,TGTGCCAGCAGTTACGGAGGGGAGCAGTACTTC,CASSYGGEQYF
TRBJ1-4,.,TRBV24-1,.,TGTGCCACCAGTGACTTTTCCTCCACCGGGGGATTGGGGGAAAAACTGTTTTTT,CATSDFSSTGGLGEKLFF
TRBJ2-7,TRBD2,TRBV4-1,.,TGCGCCAGCAGCCGGGGGGAGGGCGAGCAGTACTTC,CASSRGEGEQYF
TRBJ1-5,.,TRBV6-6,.,TGTGCCAGCAGCCCGGCGGGGAGCAGCAATCAGCCCCAGCATTTT,CASSPAGSSNQPQHF
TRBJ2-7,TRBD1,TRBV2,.,TGTGCCAGCAGCGACCCCGGGACAGCCGCCTACGAGCAGTACTTC,CASSDPGTAAYEQYF
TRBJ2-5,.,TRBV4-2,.,TGTGCCAGCAGCCAAAACAGGGCTGGTGAGACCCAGTACTTC,CASSQNRAGETQYF
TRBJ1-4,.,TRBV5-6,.,TGTGCCAGCAGCTTGTGGAGGGGCAGGGCCGAAGAAAAACTGTTTTTT,CASSLWRGRAEEKLFF
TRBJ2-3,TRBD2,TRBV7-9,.,TGTGCCAGCAGCTTAAATAGCGGGGGCCAACGAGATACGCAGTATTTT,CASSLNSGGQRDTQYF
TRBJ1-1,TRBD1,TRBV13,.,TGTGCCAGCAGCTTTACAGGGGCGGGGAGCACTGAAGCTTTCTTT,CASSFTGAGSTEAFF
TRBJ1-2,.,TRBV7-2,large,TGTGCCAGCAGCTTCCCCCGGACAGCTCGAGAGATTGACTATGGCTACACCTTC,CASSFPRTAREIDYGYTF
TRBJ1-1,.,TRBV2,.,TGTGCCAGCAAGCCCCCTCTGAACACTGAAGCTTTCTTT,CASKPPLNTEAFF
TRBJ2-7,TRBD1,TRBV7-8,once,TGTGCCCTTGGGCCCGGGACAGCCTACGAGCAGTACTTC,CALGPGTAYEQYF
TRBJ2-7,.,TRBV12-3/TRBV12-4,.,TGTGCCAGCAGCCGTCCCTTGTACTACGAGCAGTACTTC,CASSRPLYYEQYF
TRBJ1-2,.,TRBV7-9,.,TGTGCCAGCCCAACAGATAACTATGGCTACACCTTC,CASPTDNYGYTF
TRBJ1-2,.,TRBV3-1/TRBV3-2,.,TGTGCCAGCAGCCAAAAACTGTATGGCTACACCTTC,CASSQKLYGYTF
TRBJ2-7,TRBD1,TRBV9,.,TGTGCCAGCAGCGCTCAGGGGGCCTACGAGCAGTACTTC,CASSAQGAYEQYF
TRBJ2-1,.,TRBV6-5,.,TGTGCCAGCAGTCCCCAGCCCCAGCGCAATGAGCAGTTCTTC,CASSPQPQRNEQFF
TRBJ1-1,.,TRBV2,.,TGTGCCAGTAACAGGGATATGAACACTGAAGCTTTCTTT,CASNRDMNTEAFF
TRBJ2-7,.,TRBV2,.,TGTGCCAGCAGTACCGCGGCCGGAGAGCAGTACTTC,CASSTAAGEQYF
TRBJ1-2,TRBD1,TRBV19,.,TGTGCCAGTAGTATAGCGCAACAAGGACAGGGTCGTTCTGGCTACACCTTC,CASSIAQQGQGRSGYTF